The 20 T cell receptor beta chains presented below share a single source sample, sequenced in a study of T cell repertoires in cytomegalovirus infection. Each CDR3 protein gets one entry after TCRdb re-called the reads with MiXCR. Here the sample spans about 360,000 distinct CDR3 sequences, 15% to 20% being singletons. The sequencing input was PBMCs. These receptors were obtained from a human donor in good health (CMV status not recorded). Some clones in this sample may be carry-over from other donors' samples.

This clonotype was detected a few times. The chain joins TRBV27 to TRBJ2-7, with 7 bases matching TRBD1. V dropped 8 bases and J dropped 5; count of bases not matched to a gene: 6. This CDR3 spans 12 amino acids. CDR1 and CDR2 (germline): MNHEY, SMNVEV (reference sequence). This CDR3 is CASQGGLDEQYF. CDR3 bases: TGTGCCAGCCAAGGGGGCTTGGACGAGCAGTACTTC.

This clonotype was observed many times. The chain recombines TRBV7-2 with TRBJ2-3; 7 bases agree with TRBD2. The germline V gene has CDR1 SGHTA and CDR2 FQGNSA. The V and J ends lost 5 bases and 5 bases, in that order; junction bases with no gene match: 7. The CDR3 extends over 14 amino acids. CDR3 nucleotide sequence: TGTGCCAGCAGCCTCGGGGAGGGCCAAGATACGCAGTATTTT. Protein product: CASSLGEGQDTQYF. Using reference TRBV7-2 and TRBJ2-3 for the parts outside the CDR3, the full variable domain is GAGVSQSPSNKVTEKGKDVELRCDPISGHTALYWYRQSLGQGLEFLIYFQGNSAPDKSGLPSDRFSAERTGGSVSTLTIQRTQQEDSAVYLCASSLGEGQDTQYFGPGTRLTVL.

This clonotype was observed a handful of times. Here the CDR3 DNA reads TGCAGCGTTGGGAGGGCAGGGACAGGGGACGAGCAGTACTTC. It encodes CSVGRAGTGDEQYF. V is TRBV29-1 and J is TRBJ2-7; 10 nucleotides agree with TRBD1. Trimming took 4 bases from V and 5 from J; bases not matched to a gene: 8. Per germline, CDR1 SQVTM and CDR2 ANQGSEA. There are 14 residues in the CDR3.

This clonotype was picked up a small number of times. The rearrangement uses TRBV30 and TRBJ2-7, with D perhaps TRBD1 (5 bases). Trimming removed 2 bases at V and 0 bases at J, with 8 bases between. Germline values: CDR1 GTSNPN, CDR2 SVGIG (reference sequence). This CDR3 has 13 residues. The CDR3 reads CAWSPDNSYEQYF. The CDR3 bases are TGTGCCTGGAGTCCGGACAACTCCTACGAGCAGTACTTC.

The genes are TRBV4-3 and TRBJ2-2, with 7 positions matching TRBD2. Germline V gene data show CDR1 as LGHNA and CDR2 as YSLEER. CDR3 length: 17 amino acids. Trimming removed 2 bases from V and 8 bases from J; junction bases left unmatched: 14. The CDR3 nucleotides are TGCGCCAGCAGCCAAAAGAGTAGCGGCCTAGCGGTAGGGGAGCTGTTTTTT. This encodes CASSQKSSGLAVGELFF.

This chain uses TRBV7-9 with TRBJ2-1, with TRBD2 matching over 10 bases. The CDR3 contains 17 residues. Losses at the gene ends were 1 base for V and 7 bases for J; bases not matched to a gene: 10. The germline gives CDR1 SEHNR, CDR2 FQNEAQ (reference sequence). In DNA form, the CDR3 reads TGTGCCAGCAGCTTAGGCCCCCTGGGGACTAGCGTTAATGAGCAGTTCTTC. It codes for CASSLGPLGTSVNEQFF.

The table lists this clonotype with a few counts. The chain carries TRBV4-1 and TRBJ2-4; 9 bases match TRBD1. Germline V gives CDR1 MGHRA, CDR2 YSYEKL. This CDR3 spans 18 amino acids. The V gene end was trimmed by 2 bases and the J gene end by 1 base; junction bases not matched to a gene: 9. CDR3 in amino acids: CASSQYPGTGKAKNIQYF. The CDR3 DNA reads TGCGCCAGCAGCCAATACCCCGGGACAGGGAAGGCCAAAAACATTCAGTACTTC.

V usage is TRBV5-4 and J usage is TRBJ1-4, with D possibly matching TRBD1 (5 bases). The CDR3 contains 14 residues. V was trimmed by 4 bases and J by 7 bases, leaving 14 bases between them. CDR1 and CDR2 (germline): SGHNT, YYREEE (reference sequence). CDR3 sequence: CASSGTRDPEKLFF. In DNA form, the CDR3 reads TGTGCCAGCAGCGGAACCCGGGACCCTGAAAAACTGTTTTTT.

This clonotype was recorded at least ten times. This chain joins TRBV6-5 and TRBJ2-7, with D uncertain. Trimming cost V 4 bases and J 2 bases, with 12 bases left between them. From germline, CDR1 is MNHEY and CDR2 SVGAGI. The CDR3 length is 14 residues. This CDR3 reads CASSSPSGTYEQYF. The CDR3 nucleotides read TGTGCCAGCAGTTCCCCTAGTGGGACCTACGAGCAGTACTTC.

The chain has TRBV5-6 and TRBJ2-1; D might be TRBD2 (6 bases). Germline-derived CDR1 and CDR2 are SGHDT and YYEEEE. The CDR3 covers 15 residues. V shed 0 bases and J shed 9 bases, with 16 bases lying between them. The CDR3 region is CASSLGGTRFREQFF. The CDR3 coding sequence is TGTGCCAGCAGCTTGGGCGGGACTCGGTTTCGTGAGCAGTTCTTC.

The J gene is TRBJ2-1, the V gene TRBV2; 10 nucleotides match TRBD2. CDR1 and CDR2 (germline): SNHLY, FYNNEI. This CDR3 spans 19 amino acids. J was trimmed by 0 bases and V by 5 bases; bases with no gene match: 13. The DNA of the CDR3 is TGTGCCAGCAGTCGCCTTAGGGATCTAGCGGGAGACTCCTACAATGAGCAGTTCTTC. This gives the protein CASSRLRDLAGDSYNEQFF.

This clonotype was seen only a few times. The chain couples TRBV2 to TRBJ1-1, with 7 nucleotides matching TRBD1. Germline values: CDR1 SNHLY, CDR2 FYNNEI. V was pared by 6 bases and J by 0 bases, with 4 bases of the junction left unmatched. This CDR3 region has 14 residues. In DNA, the CDR3 is TGTGCCAGCAGGAAGGACAGGATGAACACTGAAGCTTTCTTT. Protein product: CASRKDRMNTEAFF.

This clonotype was detected ten times or more. This sequence joins TRBV7-2 and TRBJ1-3; D gene unclear. Germline V gene lookup returns CDR1 SGHTA and CDR2 FQGNSA. The V gene lost 1 base and the J gene lost 4 bases, with 5 bases spanning the gap. The CDR3 loop spans 13 amino acids. CDR3 sequence (DNA): TGTGCCAGCAGCTTAGAAAGGGGAAACACCATATATTTT. Encoded protein: CASSLERGNTIYF.

This clonotype was observed a few times. V usage is TRBV20-1 and J usage is TRBJ2-7; no clear D. Germline V gene lookup returns CDR1 DFQATT and CDR2 SNEGSKA (reference sequence). V shed 3 bases and J shed 3 bases, with 9 bases lying between them. This CDR3 spans 12 amino acids. The CDR3 sequence is CSASAIVYEQYF. The CDR3 DNA follows: TGCAGTGCTAGCGCGATAGTCTACGAGCAGTACTTC.

V is TRBV6-1 and J is TRBJ2-7; 7 bases agree with TRBD1. CDR1 is MNHNS and CDR2 is SASEGT in the germline V gene. J was trimmed by 8 bases and V by 8 bases; bases with no gene match: 12. The CDR3 contains 13 residues. CDR3 loop: CASAQGQSLKQYF. The CDR3 coding sequence is TGTGCCAGCGCCCAGGGACAGTCCTTGAAGCAGTACTTC.

As for this clonotype: A single base separates this from a much larger clone, so it may be a read error. The chain uses TRBV7-9 and TRBJ2-7; D unresolved. CDR3 length: 11 residues. Germline V gene lookup returns CDR1 SEHNR and CDR2 FQNEAQ (reference sequence). The CDR3 sequence is CASSVYYERYF. CDR3 sequence (DNA): TGTGCCAGCAGCGTCTACTACGAGCGGTACTTC.

The chain links TRBV30 to TRBJ1-2; TRBD1 matches 9 bases. The V gene's germline CDR1 is GTSNPN and CDR2 SVGIG (reference sequence). There are 13 residues in the CDR3. The trim removed 2 bases at V and 8 bases at J, leaving 6 bases unmatched. CDR3 in amino acids: CAWSFPGQGGYTF. The CDR3 region has the DNA TGTGCCTGGAGTTTTCCGGGACAGGGAGGCTACACCTTC.

This clonotype was detected ten times or more. This chain links TRBV7-8 with TRBJ2-1, with TRBD2 identical over 12 bases. Germline loops: CDR1 SGHVS, CDR2 FQNEAQ. The ends lost 6 bases at V and 6 bases at J; junction bases unmatched: 12. The CDR3 length is 17 residues. CDR3 DNA sequence: TGTGCCAGCAGACTGACTAGCGGGAGCGGGTTGCGCAATGAGCAGTTCTTC. This gives the protein CASRLTSGSGLRNEQFF.

V is TRBV19 and J is TRBJ2-6, with D tentatively TRBD1 (6 bases). The CDR3 spans 15 residues. The ends were cut back, 8 bases at V and 2 bases at J, with 13 bases in the middle. CDR1 and CDR2 from the germline V gene are LNHDA and SQIVND (reference sequence). The CDR3 nucleotides are TGTGCCAGTCGACGACCAGGGGCTGGGGCCAACGTCCTGACTTTC. Protein product: CASRRPGAGANVLTF.

V usage is TRBV28 and J usage is TRBJ1-2; unclear D gene. Per the germline V gene, CDR1 is MDHEN and CDR2 is SYDVKM. V gave up 5 bases and J gave up 0 bases, with 13 bases separating them. The CDR3 length is 15 residues. The chain's CDR3 is CASSPADGPNYGYTF. The CDR3 nucleotides are TGTGCCAGCAGTCCCGCGGACGGACCTAACTATGGCTACACCTTC.